This TCR beta chain was found in a study of T cell responses to AZD1222 COVID-19 vaccine. Study-level findings and limits: It was only after the peak T cell response that any repertoires were sampled. Unmutated variant regions reportedly attract nearly half of all spike-specific TCRs.

Produced via immunoSEQ multiplex PCR; TCRdb's table is partial and in-frame only. The table records 100,000 or so clones, over 80% of them present only once. In regard to this clone: The target antigen is unknown.

The CDR3 runs to 15 residues. V was clipped by 2 bases and J by 4 bases, with 13 bases between them. Germline V gives CDR1 MNHEY, CDR2 SVGEGT. The clonotype comes from an adult in good health. The sample in question was peripheral blood, obtained on day 0 of AZD1222 vaccination. This rearrangement joins TRBV6-2 or TRBV6-3 to TRBJ2-3; maybe TRBD2 (5 bases). The CDR3 nucleotides read TGTGCCAGCAGTTACGGACTCCTATCCGCAGATACGCAGTATTTT. Translated: CASSYGLLSADTQYF.